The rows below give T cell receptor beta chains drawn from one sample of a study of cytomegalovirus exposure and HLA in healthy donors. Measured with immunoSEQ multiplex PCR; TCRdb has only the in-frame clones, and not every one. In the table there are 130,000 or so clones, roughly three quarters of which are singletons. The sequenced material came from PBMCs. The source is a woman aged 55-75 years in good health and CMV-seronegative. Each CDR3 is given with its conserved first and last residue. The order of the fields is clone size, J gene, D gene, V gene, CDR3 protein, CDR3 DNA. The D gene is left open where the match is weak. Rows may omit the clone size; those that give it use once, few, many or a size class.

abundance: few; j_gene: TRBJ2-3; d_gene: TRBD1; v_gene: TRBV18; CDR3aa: CASSPLTGGDTDTQYF; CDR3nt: TGTGCCAGCTCACCCTTGACAGGGGGGGACACAGATACGCAGTATTTT
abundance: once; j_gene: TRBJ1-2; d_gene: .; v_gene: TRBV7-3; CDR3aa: CASSSDSAYPYGYTF; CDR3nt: TGTGCCAGCAGCTCAGACAGCGCGTACCCGTATGGCTACACCTTC
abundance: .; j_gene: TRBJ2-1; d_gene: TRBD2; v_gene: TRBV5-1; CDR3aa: CASSLAGLALNEQFF; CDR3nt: TGCGCCAGCAGCTTGGCGGGACTAGCATTAAATGAGCAGTTCTTC
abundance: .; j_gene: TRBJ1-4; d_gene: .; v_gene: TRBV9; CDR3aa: CASSVGIGANNEKLFF; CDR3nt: TGTGCCAGCAGCGTAGGAATAGGGGCTAATAATGAAAAACTGTTTTTT
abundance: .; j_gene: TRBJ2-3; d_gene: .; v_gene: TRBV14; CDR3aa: CASSQDWDLGGTQYF; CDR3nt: TGTGCCAGCAGCCAAGATTGGGACCTGGGGGGTACGCAGTATTTT
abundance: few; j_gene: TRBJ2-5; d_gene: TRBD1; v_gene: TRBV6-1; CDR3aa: CASSAFDRVVQTQYF; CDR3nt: TGTGCCAGCAGTGCCTTTGACAGGGTCGTACAGACCCAGTACTTC
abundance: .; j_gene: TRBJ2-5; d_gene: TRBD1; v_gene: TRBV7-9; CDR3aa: CASSYGTGVETQYF; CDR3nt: TGTGCCAGCAGCTACGGGACAGGCGTAGAGACCCAGTACTTC
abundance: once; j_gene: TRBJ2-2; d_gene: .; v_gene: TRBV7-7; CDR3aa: CASSLAGRTGELFF; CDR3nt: TGTGCCAGCAGCTTGGCGGGGCGTACCGGGGAGCTGTTTTTT
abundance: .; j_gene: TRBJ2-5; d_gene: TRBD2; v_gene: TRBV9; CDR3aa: CASSFLAGDKTETQYF; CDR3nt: TGTGCCAGCAGCTTCTTAGCGGGAGATAAGACGGAGACCCAGTACTTC
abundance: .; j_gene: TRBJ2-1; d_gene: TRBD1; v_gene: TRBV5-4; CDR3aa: CASSFDTGAINEQFF; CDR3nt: TGTGCCAGCAGCTTTGACACAGGGGCCATCAATGAGCAGTTCTTC
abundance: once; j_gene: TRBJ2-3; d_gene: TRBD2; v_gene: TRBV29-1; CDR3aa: CSVEGGSTDTQYF; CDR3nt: TGCAGCGTTGAAGGCGGGAGTACAGATACGCAGTATTTT
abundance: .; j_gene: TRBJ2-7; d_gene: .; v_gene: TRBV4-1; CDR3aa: CASSRRNGVNEQYF; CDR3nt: TGCGCCAGCAGCCGGCGGAATGGAGTTAACGAGCAGTACTTC
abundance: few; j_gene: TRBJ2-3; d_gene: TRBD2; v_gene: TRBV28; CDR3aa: CASRGRTSGGTDTQYF; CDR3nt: TGTGCCAGCAGGGGCCGGACTAGCGGGGGCACAGATACGCAGTATTTT
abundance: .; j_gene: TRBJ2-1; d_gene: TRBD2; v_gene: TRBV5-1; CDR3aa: CASSLTTSGGTYNEQFF; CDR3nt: TGCGCCAGCAGCTTGACGACTAGCGGAGGGACGTACAATGAGCAGTTCTTC
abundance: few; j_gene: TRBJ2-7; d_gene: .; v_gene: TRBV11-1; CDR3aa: CASSSDNRVRYEQYF; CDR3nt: TGTGCCAGCAGCTCAGATAACAGGGTGCGGTACGAGCAGTACTTC